A selection of T cell receptor beta chains follows, all from one sample in a study of patients and donors after allogeneic stem cell transplantation. MiXCR, run by TCRdb on the RT-PCR reads, gives a single entry per CDR3 protein. The sample lists about a million distinct CDR3 sequences; about 20% were seen once. Material: blood, either unsorted or a sorted T cell fraction (not recorded which). The receptors originated from a human donor who was either an allogeneic HSCT recipient or a stem cell or donor lymphocyte infusion donor (not recorded which). It is not recorded whose cells these are; they may come from a transplant donor. CDR3s include the opening cysteine and the closing phenylalanine or tryptophan. A D gene is named only where the DNA matches it firmly. Clone size is shown for a subset of rows, as once, few, many or a class of expanded clone.

V	D	J	size	DNA	CDR3
TRBV30	-	TRBJ2-7	-	TGTGCCTGGAGTGAGGCTTACGAGCAGTACTTC	CAWSEAYEQYF
TRBV25-1	-	TRBJ1-1	-	TGTGCCTGCAGGCAGGGAACTAACACTGAAGCTTTCTTT	CACRQGTNTEAFF
TRBV5-1	-	TRBJ2-2	few	TGCGCCAGCAGCCCACCAAAGGCTCGGGAGCTGTTTTTT	CASSPPKARELFF
TRBV24-1	-	TRBJ1-2	-	TGTGCCACCAGTGATCCCCATGGGAGGGCCTATGGCTACACCTTC	CATSDPHGRAYGYTF
TRBV19	-	TRBJ2-3	few	TGTGCCAGTAGTATGCTTGCCGTATCTGGCACAGATACGCAGTATTTT	CASSMLAVSGTDTQYF
TRBV5-1	TRBD1	TRBJ2-3	few	TGCGCCAGCAGCTGGGGACAGACTAGCACAGATACGCAGTATTTT	CASSWGQTSTDTQYF
TRBV11-1	-	TRBJ2-3	few	TGTGCCAGCAGTGTGGGGAGAGCGTCAGATACGCAGTATTTT	CASSVGRASDTQYF
TRBV7-2	-	TRBJ1-6	few	TGTGCCAGCAGCTATAGCAGGACAGAAGATTCACCCCTCCACTTT	CASSYSRTEDSPLHF
TRBV3-1	TRBD1	TRBJ1-1	once	TGTGCCAGCAGCCAATCTCCTCGACAGGGAAAAGCTTTCTTT	CASSQSPRQGKAFF
TRBV7-9	TRBD1	TRBJ1-1	few	TGTGCCAGCAGCGGCTACAGGGGCGGGCTTGAAGCTTTCTTT	CASSGYRGGLEAFF
TRBV14	-	TRBJ2-7	few	TGTGCCAGCAGCCATCCAAAGGGGGAAGGTTACGAGCAGTACTTC	CASSHPKGEGYEQYF
TRBV5-5	TRBD2	TRBJ2-2	-	TGTGCCAGCAGCCTGGCGGGACTAGCGGGGGCCAACACCGGGGAGCTGTTTTTT	CASSLAGLAGANTGELFF
TRBV7-7	-	TRBJ2-1	-	TGTGCTAGCAGCCCTGGTGGTAGTGAGCAGTTCTTC	CASSPGGSEQFF
TRBV6-5	-	TRBJ2-3	few	TGTGCCAGCAGTTACGCCGTCGGTCGTGGGGTGGGCACAGATACGCAGTATTTT	CASSYAVGRGVGTDTQYF
TRBV7-9	TRBD2	TRBJ2-4	-	TGTGCCAGCAGCTTAATTAGCGGGGGGGTAGCCAAAAACATTCAGTACTTC	CASSLISGGVAKNIQYF
TRBV2	-	TRBJ2-7	-	TGTGCCAGCAGTGGCAGCGGGCTCTCCTACGAGCAGTACTTC	CASSGSGLSYEQYF